Listed below are T cell receptor beta chains from one sample, sequenced in a study. TCRdb reprocessed the 5' RACE reads via MiXCR and lists one record per CDR3 protein. Among under 65,000 distinct CDR3 sequences listed, less than 25% were seen once. The specimen was tumor-infiltrating Tregs sorted from the breast tumor. The receptors were gathered from a female donor with breast cancer. Each CDR3 is given with its conserved first and last residue. The D gene is left open where the match is weak. The size field is filled for only some rows; it gives once, few, many or a size class.

J,D,size,V,CDR3,DNA
TRBJ1-2,NA,few,TRBV7-2,CASSLGVSRYTF,TGTGCCAGCAGCTTAGGGGTTTCGAGATACACCTTC
TRBJ2-5,NA,NA,TRBV6-2/TRBV6-3,CASSFTGETQYF,TGTGCCAGCAGTTTTACGGGAGAGACCCAGTACTTC
TRBJ1-5,TRBD1,NA,TRBV5-6,CASSLQGTWQPQHF,TGTGCCAGCAGCCTACAGGGGACTTGGCAGCCCCAGCATTTT
TRBJ1-6,TRBD1,few,TRBV4-1,CASSPREQGAPNSPLHF,TGCGCCAGCAGCCCAAGAGAGCAGGGGGCGCCCAATTCACCCCTCCACTTT
TRBJ2-7,NA,few,TRBV11-3,CASSLDTQTASYEQYF,TGTGCCAGCAGCTTAGACACCCAGACAGCCTCCTACGAGCAGTACTTC
TRBJ2-7,TRBD1,NA,TRBV5-1,CASRPGQATYEQYF,TGCGCCAGCAGGCCGGGACAGGCAACCTACGAGCAGTACTTC
TRBJ1-6,NA,few,TRBV20-1,CSASPGGGDNSPLHF,TGCAGTGCTAGTCCCGGTGGAGGGGACAATTCACCCCTCCACTTT
TRBJ2-2,NA,few,TRBV2,CASSDSRTTGELFF,TGTGCCAGCAGTGATAGTCGGACGACCGGGGAGCTGTTTTTT
TRBJ2-7,TRBD1,few,TRBV12-3/TRBV12-4,CASSPGQGKFEQYF,TGTGCCAGCAGCCCGGGACAGGGAAAGTTCGAGCAGTACTTC
TRBJ2-1,TRBD1,NA,TRBV10-3,CATHGWSDRAVELFF,TGTGCCACCCATGGTTGGTCCGACAGGGCGGTTGAGCTGTTCTTC
TRBJ2-5,TRBD1,NA,TRBV7-9,CASSGTGETQYF,TGTGCCAGCAGCGGGACAGGGGAGACCCAGTACTTC
TRBJ2-3,NA,NA,TRBV12-3/TRBV12-4,CASSFTGRGTDTQYF,TGTGCCAGCAGTTTTACAGGGAGAGGCACAGATACGCAGTATTTT
TRBJ2-1,NA,NA,TRBV6-5,CASSLIPGPGGNEQFF,TGTGCCAGCAGTTTAATTCCGGGTCCTGGAGGCAATGAGCAGTTCTTC
TRBJ1-1,NA,few,TRBV9,CASSPQIGNTEAFF,TGTGCCAGCAGCCCGCAAATCGGTAACACTGAAGCTTTCTTT
TRBJ1-3,TRBD1,NA,TRBV15,CATSGRGTGAGNTVYF,TGTGCCACCAGCGGACGCGGGACAGGGGCTGGAAACACCGTATATTTT
TRBJ2-7,NA,few,TRBV11-2,CASRQSGEGEQYF,TGTGCCAGCAGACAATCAGGGGAGGGAGAGCAGTACTTC
TRBJ1-5,TRBD1,NA,TRBV20-1,CSAKDRGSNQPQHF,TGCAGTGCTAAAGACAGGGGAAGCAATCAGCCCCAGCATTTT
TRBJ1-2,TRBD1,medium-sized,TRBV4-1,CASSQYRGYTF,TGCGCCAGCAGCCAATACAGGGGTTACACCTTC
TRBJ2-4,NA,NA,TRBV7-2,CASSLVGGRTKNIQYF,TGTGCCAGCAGCTTAGTCGGGGGAAGAACCAAAAACATTCAGTACTTC
TRBJ1-1,NA,many,TRBV29-1,CSVDFPRAFF,TGCAGCGTTGATTTTCCACGAGCTTTCTTT
TRBJ1-2,NA,few,TRBV6-5,CASKSEDPGEPNYGYTF,TGTGCCAGCAAGTCTGAGGATCCGGGCGAACCTAACTATGGCTACACCTTC
TRBJ2-7,TRBD2,few,TRBV5-1,CASSRTSTYEQYF,TGCGCCAGCAGTAGGACTAGCACCTACGAGCAGTACTTC
TRBJ1-1,NA,many,TRBV29-1,CSSQGHLNTEAFF,TGCAGCTCGCAGGGACACTTGAACACTGAAGCTTTCTTT
TRBJ2-2,NA,NA,TRBV9,CASSVGDLDTGELFF,TGTGCCAGCAGCGTGGGGGACCTAGACACCGGGGAGCTGTTTTTT
TRBJ1-1,NA,many,TRBV20-1,CSARDRGSPMNTEAFF,TGCAGTGCTAGAGATCGGGGCAGCCCTATGAACACTGAAGCTTTCTTT
TRBJ1-1,NA,many,TRBV20-1,CSARGETEAFF,TGCAGTGCTCGTGGAGAGACTGAAGCTTTCTTT
TRBJ2-3,NA,NA,TRBV28,CASSCPTGPEFCSLTDTQYF,TGTGCCAGCAGTTGTCCGACAGGTCCAGAATTTTGTTCGCTCACAGATACGCAGTATTTT
TRBJ2-3,NA,NA,TRBV5-1,CASSLADVADTQYF,TGCGCCAGCAGCCTGGCGGATGTCGCAGATACGCAGTATTTT
TRBJ2-7,NA,NA,TRBV7-2,CASSLELSHEQYF,TGTGCCAGCAGCTTAGAATTGTCCCACGAGCAGTACTTC
TRBJ1-2,TRBD1,many,TRBV5-1,CASSLDQGQGVIYGYTF,TGCGCCAGCAGCCTCGACCAGGGACAGGGAGTGATCTATGGCTACACCTTC
TRBJ2-3,NA,NA,TRBV7-3,CASSSSGLVTDTQYF,TGTGCCAGCAGCTCCTCGGGACTGGTCACAGATACGCAGTATTTT
TRBJ2-7,TRBD1,few,TRBV27,CASTGTGAYEQYF,TGTGCCAGCACGGGGACAGGTGCCTACGAGCAGTACTTC
TRBJ1-4,TRBD1,NA,TRBV4-2,CASSRGTGINEKLFF,TGTGCCAGCAGCCGAGGGACAGGGATTAATGAAAAACTGTTTTTT